One and the same sample provided the 26 T cell receptor beta chains below, sequenced in a study of regulatory T cells in long-lasting Graves disease. Regarding time point: newly diagnosed GD, antithyroid drugs for less than 3 months. PBMC-extracted RNA yielded the TCR library. Building the TCR beta libraries relied on iRepertoire HTBI primers, and CDR3 regions underwent Arm-PCR. From the multiplex PCR reads, TCRdb called clonotypes with MiXCR, one entry per CDR3 protein. Of about 330,000 distinct CDR3 sequences in the sample, 16% are singletons; the top ten hold 20%. The same specimen was also included in a second study, on T cells in Graves' hyperthyroidism and ophthalmopathy.

The source material was peripheral blood mononuclear cells (PBMCs), sampled at new diagnosis, from a patient treated with antithyroid drugs. These receptors came from a woman aged 18-29 years with Graves disease.

This clonotype has a count of ten or more. The J gene is TRBJ2-7, the V gene TRBV5-1, with 9 bases fitting TRBD1. This CDR3 is 14 amino acids long. The V and J ends lost 5 bases and 5 bases, in that order; junction bases with no gene match: 8. The germline V gene encodes CDR1 SGHRS and CDR2 YFSETQ. CDR3 amino acids: CASRIGTGSDEQYF. CDR3 bases: TGCGCCAGCAGAATTGGGACAGGGTCCGACGAGCAGTACTTC.

In its sample, this clonotype was seen a few times. This chain joins TRBV6-2 or TRBV6-3 and TRBJ1-1, with 9 nucleotides matching TRBD1. V lost 4 bases and J lost 1; bases outside the gene matches: 4. Germline V CDR1 and CDR2: MNHEY, SVGEGT. The CDR3 extends over 15 amino acids. CDR3 sequence: CASSWDRAPNTEAFF. The CDR3 coding sequence is TGTGCCAGCAGTTGGGACAGGGCTCCGAACACTGAAGCTTTCTTT.

About this clonotype itself: A much larger clone sits a single nucleotide away, making a read error possible. The chain has TRBV12-3 or TRBV12-4 and TRBJ1-3; D is undetermined. The CDR3 spans 15 residues. The CDR3 region is CASSLGESSGSTIYF. The CDR3 DNA sequence: TGTGCCAGCAGTTTAGGCGAGAGCTCTGGAAGCACCATATATTTT.

At least ten counts were recorded for this clonotype. A junction boundary mismatches the germline segment, possibly from a read error. The rearrangement links TRBV28 to TRBJ1-5, with no clear D. Germline V lookup: CDR1 MDHEN, CDR2 SYDVKM. This CDR3 comprises 15 residues. In DNA, the CDR3 is TGTGCCAGCAGTTTTTTATTTTCTAGCGATCAGCCCCAGCATTTT. It yields the protein CASSFLFSSDQPQHF.

This clonotype was seen at least ten times. The chain couples TRBV5-1 to TRBJ2-1; D ambiguous. The length of the CDR3 is 16 residues. Trimming took 0 bases from V and 10 from J, leaving 20 bases between them. CDR1 is SGHRS, CDR2 YFSETQ, per germline. The DNA for the CDR3 is TGCGCCAGCAGCTTGGACGGTGGGTCCCACACGACCGAGCAGTTCTTC. This gives the protein CASSLDGGSHTTEQFF.

This clonotype was detected many times. This chain uses TRBV3-1 with TRBJ2-7; D might be TRBD1 or TRBD2, each matching 5 bases. Germline V CDR1 and CDR2: LGHDT, YNNKEL (reference sequence). CDR3 length equals 14 residues. Trimming pared 5 bases from V and 6 bases from J, leaving 17 bases between. CDR3 region: CASSNFRGTGEQYF. DNA of the CDR3: TGTGCCAGCAGCAATTTTCGAGGGACGGGCGAGCAGTACTTC.

This clonotype has a count of ten or more. The V and J genes are TRBV2 and TRBJ1-1; D call uncertain. In germline, CDR1 is SNHLY, CDR2 FYNNEI. The V and J ends lost 2 bases and 0 bases respectively, with 10 bases between them. This CDR3 comprises 15 residues. The CDR3 bases are TGTGCCAGCAGTGAATCGGCACAAATGAACACTGAAGCTTTCTTT. Amino acids: CASSESAQMNTEAFF.

This clonotype appeared many times. This sequence joins TRBV11-1 and TRBJ2-6; 12 bases agree with TRBD2. Unmatched junction bases numbered 10, after V lost 6 bases and J lost 1 base. CDR1 is SGHAT, CDR2 FQDESV, per germline (reference sequence). This CDR3 is built from 19 residues. CDR3 amino acids: CASRPSTSGGISGANVLTF. CDR3 bases: TGTGCCAGCAGACCCTCGACTAGCGGGGGAATATCTGGGGCCAACGTCCTGACTTTC.

This clonotype was counted many times. The chain joins TRBV30 to TRBJ2-7; unclear D gene. From germline, CDR1 is GTSNPN and CDR2 SVGIG (reference sequence). Trimming took 3 bases from V and 0 from J, leaving 6 bases between them. This CDR3 has 12 residues. CDR3 amino acids: CAWRVTSYEQYF. Written as DNA, the CDR3 is TGTGCCTGGAGGGTGACCTCCTACGAGCAGTACTTC.

This clonotype was observed many times. V is TRBV2 and J is TRBJ2-1; TRBD2 agrees at 8 bases. This CDR3 spans 12 amino acids. After removal of 5 bases from V and 11 bases from J, the junction contained 5 bases not matched to a gene. The germline V gene encodes CDR1 SNHLY and CDR2 FYNNEI. The CDR3 sequence is CASSKRGGKQFF. Here the CDR3 DNA reads TGTGCCAGCAGTAAACGGGGGGGCAAGCAGTTCTTC.

This clonotype occurred many times. This chain connects TRBV3-1 to TRBJ2-2, with 11 bases that match TRBD1. The CDR3 loop spans 14 amino acids. Germline V CDR1 and CDR2: LGHDT, YNNKEL (reference sequence). The trim removed 6 bases at V and 5 bases at J, leaving 2 bases unmatched. The DNA for the CDR3 is TGTGCCAGCAGGGGACAGGGGGAGACCGGGGAGCTGTTTTTT. Its translation is CASRGQGETGELFF.

To note about this clonotype: The CDR3 ends on some other residue instead of the conserved phenylalanine or tryptophan, so this is likely a read error. The chain joins TRBV5-1 to TRBJ2-5, with 7 bases lining up with TRBD1. The CDR3 extends over 14 amino acids. Unmatched junction bases numbered 6, after V lost 4 bases and J lost 3 bases. Germline V lookup: CDR1 SGHRS, CDR2 YFSETQ. The CDR3 sequence: CASSITGTEETQYL. CDR3 bases: TGCGCCAGCAGCATAACCGGGACAGAAGAGACCCAGTACCTC.

In this sample, this clonotype turned up many times. The chain carries TRBV7-9 and TRBJ2-7, with TRBD1 matching 8 bases. Germline V lookup: CDR1 SEHNR, CDR2 FQNEAQ (reference sequence). The CDR3 has 11 residues. Germline trimming cut 5 bases from V and 10 bases from J; bases unmatched to any gene: 4. DNA of the CDR3: TGTGCCAGCAGCCCAGGGGGCCGTCAGTACTTC. Protein product: CASSPGGRQYF.

The table lists this clonotype with many counts. The chain is built from TRBV28 and TRBJ1-5; 10 positions match TRBD1. The J segment lost 8 bases and the V segment lost 6 bases, leaving 4 bases of the junction unmatched. The CDR3 totals 13 residues. Germline V gives CDR1 MDHEN, CDR2 SYDVKM. Here the CDR3 reads CASSGQGVKPQHF. The CDR3 bases are TGTGCCAGCAGCGGACAGGGGGTTAAGCCCCAGCATTTT.

Only a few counts were recorded for this clonotype. J is TRBJ2-2 and V is TRBV2, with TRBD1 as a possible D gene (5 bases). The CDR3 is made up of 14 amino acids. The germline V and J ends were trimmed by 1 base and 3 bases, with 6 bases remaining between them. Germline assignment: CDR1 SNHLY and CDR2 FYNNEI. This CDR3 reads CASSEEGDTGELFF. CDR3 bases: TGTGCCAGCAGTGAAGAAGGGGACACCGGGGAGCTGTTTTTT.

This clonotype was counted at least ten times. V gene TRBV20-1 combines with J gene TRBJ2-7; D is perhaps TRBD1 (5 bases). The germline CDR1 and CDR2 sequences are DFQATT and SNEGSKA (reference sequence). The CDR3 has 11 amino acids. Between the trimmed V and J ends, which lost 6 bases and 4 bases, there was a span of 10 bases. CDR3 nucleotides: TGCAGTGCCCAGACAGATTACGAGCAGTACTTC. Translation: CSAQTDYEQYF.

This chain uses TRBV2 with TRBJ1-5; D remains unclear. Germline values: CDR1 SNHLY, CDR2 FYNNEI. V was shortened by 11 bases and J by 6 bases, with 11 bases between the two germline ends. The CDR3 covers 11 residues. CDR3 sequence (DNA): TGTGCCTTCGGAGGAGGTCAGCCCCAGCATTTT. Encoded protein: CAFGGGQPQHF.

With regard to this clonotype: A much larger clone is a single base away; this may be a read error. The conserved final phenylalanine or tryptophan is absent from the CDR3, which likely points to a read error. The V and J genes are TRBV24-1 and TRBJ1-5, with D perhaps TRBD1 (5 bases). This CDR3 contains 12 residues. Trimming stripped 10 bases from V and 2 bases from J, with 8 bases between. The germline V gene has CDR1 KGHDR and CDR2 SFDVKD. The CDR3 DNA reads TGTGCCACGAGCAGGGGCAATCAGCCCCAGCATTCT. It yields the protein CATSRGNQPQHS.

The sample holds many counts of this clonotype. This chain links TRBV3-1 with TRBJ2-7, with D hard to call. CDR3 length equals 12 residues. Trimming took 0 bases from V and 4 from J, leaving 4 bases between them. Germline loops: CDR1 LGHDT, CDR2 YNNKEL (reference sequence). The DNA for the CDR3 is TGTGCCAGCAGCCAAGACAAATACGAGCAGTACTTC. It yields the protein CASSQDKYEQYF.

This chain connects TRBV19 to TRBJ1-5; TRBD1 aligns across 9 bases. CDR1 and CDR2 (germline): LNHDA, SQIVND (reference sequence). V shed 10 bases, J shed 4 bases, and the junction held 8 bases outside the gene matches. CDR3 length equals 14 residues. The CDR3 region is CATRQQGANQPQHF. CDR3 bases: TGTGCCACCCGACAACAGGGGGCTAATCAGCCCCAGCATTTT.

This clonotype has more than one count but fewer than ten. The gene calls are TRBV4-1 and TRBJ1-4, with D possibly TRBD1 on 5 matching bases. The CDR3 runs 14 residues. Per germline, CDR1 MGHRA and CDR2 YSYEKL. Trimming cost V 2 bases and J 4 bases, with 8 bases left between them. The CDR3 DNA sequence: TGCGCCAGCAGCCAAAACAGGTTTAATGAAAAACTGTTTTTT. This translates into CASSQNRFNEKLFF.

Only one count was recorded for this clonotype. V is TRBV19 and J is TRBJ2-2; D might be TRBD2 (5 bases). CDR1 LNHDA and CDR2 SQIVND come from the germline V gene (reference sequence). V was cut by 5 bases and J by 3 bases, with 10 bases left in between. The CDR3 consists of 14 residues. The CDR3 bases are TGTGCCAGTAGTGCGGGCCCGGACACCGGGGAGCTGTTTTTT. The encoded protein is CASSAGPDTGELFF.

This clonotype was detected a few times. This chain connects TRBV19 to TRBJ2-3; D remains unclear. Germline V lookup: CDR1 LNHDA, CDR2 SQIVND (reference sequence). V was cut by 6 bases and J by 0 bases, with 16 bases left in between. The CDR3 runs 16 residues. The CDR3 nucleotides are TGTGCCAGTAGAGGATTCGCGGCACCTAGCACAGATACGCAGTATTTT. Translated: CASRGFAAPSTDTQYF.

At least ten counts were recorded for this clonotype. The CDR3: CASSPTGVNSPLHF. CDR3 coding DNA: TGTGCCAGCTCCCCGACAGGGGTGAATTCACCCCTCCACTTT. The chain employs TRBV18 and TRBJ1-6, with 8 bases identical to TRBD1. The CDR3 has 14 residues. The germline V gene encodes CDR1 KGHSH and CDR2 LQKENI. V was pared by 6 bases and J by 7 bases, with 5 bases of the junction left unmatched. The full variable domain, completed using reference TRBV18 and TRBJ1-6, is NAGVMQNPRHLVRRRGQEARLRCSPMKGHSHVYWYRQLPEEGLKFMVYLQKENIIDESGMPKERFSAEFPKEGPSILRIQQVVRGDSAAYFCASSPTGVNSPLHFGNGTRLTVT.

The sample holds a few counts of this clonotype. The chain has TRBV4-1 and TRBJ2-3; 12 nucleotides line up with TRBD2. Germline CDR1 and CDR2: MGHRA and YSYEKL. There are 16 residues in the CDR3. With V trimmed by 2 bases and J by 2 bases, 2 bases remained unmatched. DNA of the CDR3: TGCGCCAGCAGCCAACTAGCGGGGGGGGCCACAGATACGCAGTATTTT. It yields the protein CASSQLAGGATDTQYF.

The chain employs TRBV3-1 and TRBJ2-1, with D possibly being TRBD1 (6 bases). CDR1 LGHDT and CDR2 YNNKEL come from the germline V gene (reference sequence). Between the trimmed V and J ends, which lost 6 bases and 7 bases, there was a span of 16 bases. The CDR3 totals 14 residues. CDR3 sequence (DNA): TGTGCCAGCAGGACGAGGGGGAGTGATAATGAGCAGTTCTTC. As protein: CASRTRGSDNEQFF.